This TCR beta chain emerged from a study of human T cells and chemical hapten exposure. Across the whole study: Sensitization used 2% DPC on approximately 2 cm by approximately 2 cm upper inner arm skin.

TCRdb reprocessed the RACE reads via MiXCR and lists one record per CDR3 protein. The sample gives tens of thousands of distinct CDR3 sequences, 9.9% of which show up once; around a sixth is in the top ten. Germline loops: CDR1 SEHNR, CDR2 FQNEAQ (reference sequence). V was cut by 5 bases and J by 0 bases, with 11 bases left in between. This CDR3 has 14 residues. This clonotype occurred many times. Stated time point: patch test 3, about 24 weeks after DPC sensitization. This sample's treatment: therapeutic diphenylcyclopropenone sensitization with weekly scalp DPC. J is TRBJ2-7 and V is TRBV7-9; D perhaps matches TRBD2 (5 bases). Sequencing used whole blood, obtained in connection with sensitization to the hapten diphenylcyclopropenone (DPC). The sequence derives from a woman between 40 and 50 years old with alopecia areata. Some clones in this sample may be carry-over from other donors' samples. The CDR3, as DNA: TGTGCCAGCAGCCGGGGTGCAGACTCCTACGAGCAGTACTTC. This codes for CASSRGADSYEQYF.